Following are 13 T cell receptor beta chains from one sample sequenced in a study of T cell clonality in common variable immunodeficiency. TCRdb's copy holds only in-frame clones and misses some; the assay was immunoSEQ multiplex PCR. The sample contains 55,000 or so clones, none of them singletons. Sequencing was done on a sample of peripheral blood mononuclear cells. These receptors all come from a person aged 18-69 years in good health.

There are many counts of this clone. The read halts 3 residues ahead of the CDR3 end, with the missing end drawn from the germline J gene. This chain links TRBV28 with TRBJ2-5; 9 bases align to TRBD1. The CDR3 sequence is 15 residues long. The germline CDR1 and CDR2 sequences are MDHEN and SYDVKM. Unmatched junction bases numbered 10, after V lost 7 bases and J lost 4 bases. This CDR3 reads CASTLGTGRAETQYF. The sequenced CDR3 bases are TGTGCCAGCACCTTAGGGACAGGGCGGGCAGAGACC.

This clone was detected many times. The missing CDR3 end, 3 residues past where the read stops, is filled in from the germline J gene. The chain combines TRBV9 with TRBJ1-6; 10 bases line up with TRBD1. This CDR3 region has 15 residues. Trimming cost V 3 bases and J 9 bases; bases outside gene matches: 6. Germline CDR1 is SGDLS and CDR2 is YYNGEE. CDR3 in amino acids: CASSGPGTGVSPLHF. Partial CDR3 DNA: TGTGCCAGCAGCGGACCCGGGACAGGGGTTTCACCC.

This clone was counted many times. The CDR3 reads CASSIGGRGNEKLFF. The part of the CDR3 DNA that was read is TGTGCCAGTAGTATAGGAGGCAGGGGAAATGAAAAA. The chain employs TRBV19 and TRBJ1-4; D is possibly TRBD1 (6 bases). The read ends 3 residues shy of where the CDR3 ends; the end is completed using the germline J gene. Trimming took 1 base from V and 5 from J, leaving 11 bases between them. Germline V gene sequence: CDR1 LNHDA, CDR2 SQIVND (reference sequence). The CDR3 consists of 15 residues. The variable domain in full, with the rest retrieved from reference TRBV19 and TRBJ1-4, is DGGITQSPKYLFRKEGQNVTLSCEQNLNHDAMYWYRQDPGQGLRLIYYSQIVNDFQKGDIAEGYSVSREKKESFPLTVTSAQKNPTAFYLCASSIGGRGNEKLFFGSGTQLSVL.

This clone was seen at least ten times. The read ends 3 residues early relative to the CDR3; the germline J gene fills the gap. The chain uses TRBV7-6 and TRBJ1-1, with D perhaps TRBD1 (5 bases). CDR3 length equals 16 residues. Trimming pared 2 bases from V and 1 base from J, leaving 14 bases between. From germline, CDR1 is SGHVS and CDR2 FNYEAQ. The CDR3 DNA, read in part, is TGTGCCAGCAGCTTACGAGAGAGCGGGGGGAACACTGAA. Its translation: CASSLRESGGNTE. The complete CDR3 protein is CASSLRESGGNTEAFF.

This clone came up many times. The CDR3 extends 3 residues past the end of the read, so its final part is completed from the germline J gene. V gene TRBV20-1 combines with J gene TRBJ2-5; TRBD1 matches 9 bases. The CDR3 runs 15 residues. The ends lost 0 bases at V and 4 bases at J; junction bases unmatched: 6. Per germline, CDR1 DFQATT and CDR2 SNEGSKA (reference sequence). The CDR3 protein is CSAREPGTGRETQYF. CDR3 DNA (partial): TGCAGTGCTAGAGAACCTGGGACAGGGCGAGAGACC.

This clone was counted at least ten times. The read stops 3 residues short of the end of the CDR3; the missing end is completed from the germline J gene. The V call is TRBV10-3, the J call TRBJ1-1, with no clear D. The CDR3 is 14 residues long. From germline, CDR1 is ENHRY and CDR2 SYGVKD. V lost 4 bases and J lost 0, with 9 bases in between. The CDR3 sequence: CAISGNSLNTEAFF. The CDR3 bases that were read are TGTGCCATCAGTGGAAACAGCCTGAACACTGAA.

This clone was recorded at least ten times. The CDR3 goes on 3 residues after the read ends, and that part is filled in from the germline J gene. This chain joins TRBV7-2 and TRBJ1-2; TRBD1 might be the D (6 bases). The CDR3 is 13 amino acids. Germline CDR1 SGHTA, CDR2 FQGNSA. The CDR3 bases that were read are TGTGCCAGCAGCTGGGGGATGGACAGTAGC. This codes for CASSWGMDSS. The entire CDR3 sequence reads CASSWGMDSSYTF.

This clone was counted ten times or more. This CDR3 is CASSLGGQGAFNEQFF. CDR3 DNA, as far as it was read: TGTGCCAGCAGCTTGGGGGGACAGGGGGCGTTCAATGAG. This chain uses TRBV5-4 with TRBJ2-1; 12 bases match TRBD1. The read terminates 3 residues ahead of where the CDR3 ends, so the germline J gene completes it. The CDR3 totals 16 residues. J gave up 6 bases and V 0 bases, and 4 bases lay outside the gene matches. Germline V gives CDR1 SGHNT, CDR2 YYREEE (reference sequence).

This clone showed up many times. The CDR3 end lies 3 residues beyond the end of the read and is filled in from the germline J gene. The V call is TRBV5-1, the J call TRBJ1-2, with 7 nucleotides matching TRBD1. The CDR3 has 14 amino acids. The ends lost 3 bases at V and 6 bases at J; junction bases unmatched: 8. CDR1 and CDR2 (germline): SGHRS, YFSETQ. CDR3 DNA (partial): TGCGCCAGCAGCTCACACAGGGGCGCGGATGGC. Translating gives CASSSHRGADG. The entire CDR3 protein reads CASSSHRGADGYTF.

Ten or more counts support this clone. The DNA ends 3 residues before the CDR3 does, and the rest of the CDR3 is filled in from the germline J gene. J is TRBJ2-1 and V is TRBV5-1; TRBD2 matches at 9 bases. The V gene's germline CDR1 is SGHRS and CDR2 YFSETQ. Germline trimming cut 4 bases from V and 0 bases from J; bases unmatched to any gene: 2. CDR3 length: 15 amino acids. The chain's CDR3 is CASSRGGASYNEQFF. The covered CDR3 bases are TGCGCCAGCAGCCGCGGGGGGGCCTCCTACAATGAG. Using reference TRBV5-1 and TRBJ2-1 for the parts outside the CDR3, the full variable domain is KAGVTQTPRYLIKTRGQQVTLSCSPISGHRSVSWYQQTPGQGLQFLFEYFSETQRNKGNFPGRFSGRQFSNSRSEMNVSTLELGDSALYLCASSRGGASYNEQFFGPGTRLTVL.

This clone was counted at least ten times. The missing CDR3 end, 3 residues past where the read stops, is filled in from the germline J gene. This chain connects TRBV30 to TRBJ2-7; a possible D gene is TRBD1 (6 bases). The CDR3 extends over 15 amino acids. V was cut by 4 bases and J by 2 bases, with 18 bases left in between. Germline lookup yields CDR1 GTSNPN and CDR2 SVGIG (reference sequence). CDR3 bases read: TGTGCCTGGAAGCTCGGCCAGGGGAGAACCTACGAG. This sequence encodes CAWKLGQGRTYE. The whole CDR3 region reads CAWKLGQGRTYEQYF.

This clone has only a few counts. This may be a read error: a much more frequent sequence differs by one nucleotide. The CDR3 spells CASSVRGVNSPLFF. CDR3 DNA, as far as it was read: TGTGCCAGTAGTGTCAGGGGAGTTAATTCACCA. The rearrangement joins TRBV19 to TRBJ1-4, with D possibly being TRBD1 (6 bases). The read halts 3 residues ahead of the CDR3 end, with the missing end drawn from the germline J gene. Germline loops: CDR1 LNHDA, CDR2 SQIVND (reference sequence). The CDR3 consists of 14 residues.

This clone was picked up many times. The missing CDR3 end, 3 residues past where the read stops, is filled in from the germline J gene. The chain recombines TRBV7-3 with TRBJ2-2; tentative D call: TRBD2 (6 bases). The CDR3 runs to 16 residues. In germline, CDR1 is SGHTA, CDR2 FQGTGA. Trimming took off 1 base at V and 0 bases at J, with 9 bases between the two ends. CDR3 in amino acids: CASSLMAGSNTGELFF. Partial CDR3 DNA: TGTGCCAGCAGCTTAATGGCGGGGTCGAACACCGGGGAG. The entire variable domain, with the rest obtained from reference TRBV7-3 and TRBJ2-2, is as follows: GAGVSQTPSNKVTEKGKYVELRCDPISGHTALYWYRQSLGQGPEFLIYFQGTGAADDSGLPNDRFFAVRPEGSVSTLKIQRTERGDSAVYLCASSLMAGSNTGELFFGEGSRLTVL.